The present TCR beta chain was sequenced within a study of human T cells and chemical hapten exposure (dated by TCRdb to about 2021). Concerning the study at large: For sensitization, 2% DPC in acetone was applied to a roughly 2 cm by roughly 2 cm area of upper inner arm skin. Weekly therapeutic DPC doses were additionally applied to the scalp of patients throughout the approximately 25-week study period. Patch tests used Finn chambers with 0.01% DPC on the upper back, scored after 6 days by International Contact Dermatitis Research Group standards. Most of the patients in the cohort were female, and the cohort covered alopecia areata with under or over 50% scalp involvement, alopecia totalis and alopecia universalis. Libraries were pooled for sequencing, and per-sample TCR yields varied mainly because of small differences in library volumes within the pool. In alopecia patients, the study followed how the peripheral blood TCR repertoire changed in vivo over primary and secondary sensitization to diphenylcyclopropenone (DPC), a hapten. Patient blood was sampled pre-sensitization (week 0) and at 2, 6 and about 24 weeks after DPC sensitization. For TCR sequencing, blood came from about 29 alopecia patients at anywhere from one to four time points (pre-sensitization, 2, 6 and 24 weeks).

This clonotype was detected many times. Its antigen is not yet known. The input lacks base qualities; no much larger clone sits a single base away. Libraries were constructed by RACE. The listed sequencing device is NextSeq 500. During library preparation, unique molecular identifiers were attached to individual cDNA molecules so that TCRs could be counted quantitatively and reproducibly. For every blood RNA sample, sequencing covered both the TCR alpha and TCR beta chains. The original pipeline was this. The median number of TCRs per sample was around 96,000, ranging from about 20,000 to 700,000. V, J and CDR3 annotation of the TCR reads was performed with the Decombinator software suite. For the PS versus PT1 abundance plots, all samples were subsampled to the same number of TCRs (28,000). Expanded TCRs were defined as absent before sensitization and observed at least eight times at the 2-week time point. TCRdb reprocessing: public reads trimmed at Q25 with fastp, clones called with MiXCR, in-frame beta chains kept. Rows are unified per CDR3 protein, each entry keeping the most common DNA and genes. The V and J calls here are based on TCRdb, not the publication. This sample lists 65,000 to 90,000 distinct CDR3 sequences; about 6.3% were detected once. The ten largest clonotypes hold roughly 1.4% of the sample.

There are 14 amino acids in the CDR3, from cysteine to phenylalanine inclusive. Kept here is only the CDR3 DNA, which spans 42 bases and is read in frame from base 1. The germline V gene sets CDR1 to KGHSH and CDR2 to LQKENI. At the junction V is shortened by 3 bases and J by 3 bases, with 12 bases in between. The time point label of this sample denotes: patch test 2, 6 weeks after DPC sensitization. This specimen's treatment or condition label, interpreted: therapeutic diphenylcyclopropenone sensitization with weekly scalp DPC. At each patch-test visit, blood was drawn before the patch test was applied. Patients were considered eligible if aged 18 to 70, diagnosed with alopecia and deemed suitable for DPC therapy, and patients were excluded if pregnant. Total RNA was extracted from unfractionated whole blood that had been collected in Tempus Blood RNA tubes. Overall study outcomes, separate from this receptor: Patch test score correlated positively with the number of PT1 expanded TCRs, reaching significance at thresholds 8, 16 and 32 but not at 4. Significantly more large CDR3 similarity clusters were formed by expanded TCRs than by pre-sensitization or healthy control sets, consistent with antigen-driven responses. Because every patient had alopecia, a presumed autoimmune disease, the patients' immune response might differ from that of healthy individuals. DPC sensitization did not change the number of TCRs with a frequency above 1 in 1000, and there was no evidence of changes in global repertoire structure. After repeated subsampling, changes were observed in the strength of the expansion versus patch-test correlation and in the threshold at which the correlation became significant.

The chain is encoded by TRBV18 joined to TRBJ2-7; possibly the D gene is TRBD2, per 5 matching bases. The receptor was derived from a woman between 25 and 40 years old with alopecia areata. Some clones in this sample may be carry-over from other donors' samples. Material: whole blood, obtained in connection with sensitization to the hapten diphenylcyclopropenone (DPC). The CDR3 here reads CASSPPSGSYEQYF. The sequenced DNA is TGTGCCAGCTCACCGCCAAGCGGAAGCTACGAGCAGTACTTC. Here the CDR3 is joined to the reference TRBV18 and TRBJ2-7 genes, and the full variable domain is: NAGVMQNPRHLVRRRGQEARLRCSPMKGHSHVYWYRQLPEEGLKFMVYLQKENIIDESGMPKERFSAEFPKEGPSILRIQQVVRGDSAAYFCASSPPSGSYEQYFGPGTRLTVT.